This TCR beta chain comes out of a study of blood T cell repertoires in COVID-19 (TCRdb year 2020). The study in broad terms: Collaborator samples came from the United States, Italy and Spain and covered acute and convalescent phases of COVID-19. Where available, HLA class I and class II types were obtained from metadata supplied by the sample provider rather than from assay-based typing. The samples were drawn from the first 160 participants of the ongoing ImmuneRACE study and from over a thousand subjects provided by 6 global collaborators. Deeply sampled blood TCRbeta repertoires from subjects exposed to, actively infected with, or recovered from COVID-19 were included in the dataset. Sample metadata almost always included a de-identified subject ID, COVID-19 status, age in years and sex. The material from the prospective study consisted of cDNA or gDNA derived from T cells, B-cell-depleted T cells, or PBMCs. A freely available public database, intended as a resource for researchers studying the immune response to SARS-CoV-2, is where the repertoires were released.

Turning to this clone: Its antigen is currently not known. One base away there is no much larger clone; base qualities are not given.

TCRbeta CDR3 regions were amplified from genomic DNA using the immunoSEQ Assay, a bias-controlled multiplex PCR. In the authors' own workflow: The number of nucleated cells in each sample was estimated from the amplification of reference gene primers within the assay. To quantify the absolute abundance of each unique TCRbeta CDR3 rearrangement, sequence reads were collapsed and filtered. For each sample, productive Simpson clonality was calculated by taking the square root of Simpson's diversity index across productive rearrangements. In its TCRdb copy, this immuneACCESS table keeps in-frame sequences only and misses some clones. Where compared with another copy, unresolved V genes explain less than half of these, and the others have no known cause. The V and J calls and clone size are taken from that table; D and trimming were inferred from the DNA. Here the sample has more than 150,000 clones; under 85% occur a single time. The ten most abundant clones make up 15% to 20% of the sample.

Collaborating institutions collected whole blood in K2EDTA tubes following their own protocols. For TCRbeta analysis, collaborators shipped samples in one of three forms: frozen whole blood, isolated PBMCs, or DNA extracted from either of those sample types. From a lookup of the germline V gene, CDR1 and CDR2 are SGHRS and YFSETQ. V was cut back by 0 bases and J by 8 bases, leaving a gap of 12 bases between them. Taken from cysteine to phenylalanine, the CDR3 has 14 residues. Only CDR3 DNA remains: 42 bases, in frame from the first base. Study-level results and caveats: The quantity of clinical and demographic metadata differed by source and by participant and was supplied without curation.

The TCR sequence derives from a man in his 60s with active or convalescent COVID-19. Sequencing was carried out using peripheral blood. The sequence links TRBV5-1 to TRBJ2-1; the D gene is perhaps TRBD2, on 5 matching bases. For the CDR3, the sequence is CASSLAGSRDEQFF. Here is the DNA: TGCGCCAGCAGCTTGGCGGGGTCGAGGGATGAGCAGTTCTTC.